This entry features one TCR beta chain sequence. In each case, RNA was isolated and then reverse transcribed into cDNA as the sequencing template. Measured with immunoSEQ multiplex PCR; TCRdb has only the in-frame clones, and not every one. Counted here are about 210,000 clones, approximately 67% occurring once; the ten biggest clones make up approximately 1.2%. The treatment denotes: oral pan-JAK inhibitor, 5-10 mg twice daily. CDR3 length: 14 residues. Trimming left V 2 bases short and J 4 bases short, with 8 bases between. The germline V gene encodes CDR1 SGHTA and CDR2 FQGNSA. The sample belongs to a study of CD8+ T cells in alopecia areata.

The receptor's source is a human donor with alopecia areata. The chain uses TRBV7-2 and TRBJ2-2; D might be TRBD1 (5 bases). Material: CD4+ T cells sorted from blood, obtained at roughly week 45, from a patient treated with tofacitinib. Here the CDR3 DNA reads TGTGCCAGCAGCTTACGACAGATCACCGGGGAGCTGTTTTTT. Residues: CASSLRQITGELFF.